The 26 T cell receptor beta chains presented below share a single source sample, sequenced in a study of blood T cell repertoires in COVID-19. The method was immunoSEQ multiplex PCR; TCRdb's version includes in-frame clones alone and lacks a portion of them. The sample consists of fewer than 400,000 clones, under 90% of them appearing once. Sequences were obtained from PBMCs or T cells enriched from blood (not recorded which). These receptors all come from a woman aged 25 to 45 who had recovered from COVID-19.

The CDR3 reads CASSAQGTSGNYEQYF. The CDR3, as DNA: TGTGCCAGCAGCGCACAGGGGACTAGCGGGAACTACGAGCAGTACTTC. V is TRBV9 and J is TRBJ2-7; 13 bases fit TRBD2. CDR1 and CDR2 from the germline V gene are SGDLS and YYNGEE. V shed 3 bases, J shed 3 bases, and the junction held 6 bases outside the gene matches. This CDR3 has 16 residues.

The chain is built from TRBV27 and TRBJ2-7, with D hard to call. The CDR3 covers 13 residues. Germline CDR1 and CDR2: MNHEY and SMNVEV (reference sequence). V shed 3 bases and J shed 3 bases, with 9 bases lying between them. Here the CDR3 reads CASSFGESYEQYF. The CDR3 nucleotides read TGTGCCAGCAGTTTTGGAGAGAGCTACGAGCAGTACTTC.

The chain links TRBV7-9 to TRBJ1-3, with D possibly matching TRBD1 (5 bases). Germline lookup yields CDR1 SEHNR and CDR2 FQNEAQ (reference sequence). V gave up 7 bases and J gave up 4 bases, with 14 bases separating them. CDR3 length: 14 residues. The CDR3 is CASTPGLEGNTIYF. The CDR3 bases are TGTGCCAGCACCCCAGGGCTTGAGGGAAACACCATATATTTT.

This rearrangement joins TRBV10-3 to TRBJ1-1; 7 bases are a match to TRBD1. The CDR3 is 13 residues long. V dropped 8 bases and J dropped 7; count of bases not matched to a gene: 10. Germline CDR1 and CDR2: ENHRY and SYGVKD. CDR3 in amino acids: CAIAKPTGVEAFF. CDR3 DNA: TGTGCCATCGCCAAACCCACAGGGGTTGAAGCTTTCTTT.

This rearrangement joins TRBV19 to TRBJ1-2; 7 nucleotides line up with TRBD1. The CDR3 runs 13 residues. V dropped 3 bases and J dropped 7; count of bases not matched to a gene: 5. Per the germline V gene, CDR1 is LNHDA and CDR2 is SQIVND (reference sequence). CDR3 in DNA: TGTGCCAGTAGTATGGGACAGTCCCTTGGCTACACCTTC. Amino acid sequence: CASSMGQSLGYTF. Variable domain in full (rest from reference TRBV19 and TRBJ1-2): DGGITQSPKYLFRKEGQNVTLSCEQNLNHDAMYWYRQDPGQGLRLIYYSQIVNDFQKGDIAEGYSVSREKKESFPLTVTSAQKNPTAFYLCASSMGQSLGYTFGSGTRLTVV.

The rearrangement links TRBV18 to TRBJ1-4, with TRBD1 as a possible D gene (6 bases). V was cut by 3 bases and J by 4 bases, with 9 bases left in between. The length of the CDR3 is 14 residues. CDR1 is KGHSH, CDR2 LQKENI, per germline. This CDR3 is CASSPRTVNEKLFF. For the CDR3, the DNA is TGTGCCAGCTCACCTCGGACAGTTAATGAAAAACTGTTTTTT.

V gene TRBV30 combines with J gene TRBJ2-1, with 12 nucleotides matching TRBD2. With 4 bases clipped from V and 6 bases from J, the junction kept 7 bases outside the gene matches. The CDR3 is made up of 15 amino acids. The germline CDR1 and CDR2 sequences are GTSNPN and SVGIG (reference sequence). DNA of the CDR3: TGTGCCTGGAATCGACTAGCGGGGGCCCCCAATGAGCAGTTCTTC. Protein: CAWNRLAGAPNEQFF.

The genes are TRBV10-2 and TRBJ1-1, with D maybe TRBD1 (6 bases). Germline V lookup: CDR1 WSHSY, CDR2 SAAADI. This CDR3 has 14 amino acids. V was clipped by 10 bases and J by 3 bases, with 18 bases between them. The CDR3 sequence: CATTDSPMDTEAFF. The CDR3 DNA is TGCGCCACTACGGACAGCCCTATGGACACTGAAGCTTTCTTT.

The V gene is TRBV30, the J gene TRBJ1-2; perhaps TRBD1 as D (6 bases). The CDR3 extends over 15 amino acids. V gave up 2 bases and J gave up 0 bases, with 13 bases separating them. Germline CDR1 GTSNPN, CDR2 SVGIG (reference sequence). Here the CDR3 reads CAWSQGPTTNYGYTF. Written as DNA, the CDR3 is TGTGCCTGGAGTCAGGGGCCCACAACTAACTATGGCTACACCTTC.

DNA for the CDR3: TGTGCCAGCAGTCCTGGGACTTCACTGTACGAAGATACGCAGTATTTT. The encoded protein is CASSPGTSLYEDTQYF. The chain is built from TRBV28 and TRBJ2-3; tentatively, D is TRBD2 (6 bases). The CDR3 loop spans 16 amino acids. The V gene's germline CDR1 is MDHEN and CDR2 SYDVKM. V lost 5 bases to trimming and J lost 5 bases, with 20 bases between them.

The CDR3 DNA is TGTGCCAGCAGTTTACGCGCGGACACTGAAGCTTTCTTT. Residues: CASSLRADTEAFF. The chain uses TRBV27 and TRBJ1-1; unclear D gene. The CDR3 is 13 amino acids. Trimming cost V 2 bases and J 3 bases, with 7 bases left between them. Germline V gene data show CDR1 as MNHEY and CDR2 as SMNVEV (reference sequence).

CDR3 loop: CAGRSNSDTQYF. The CDR3 region has the DNA TGTGCCGGGCGAAGTAATTCAGATACGCAGTATTTT. The chain joins TRBV2 to TRBJ2-3; D is uncertain. CDR3 length equals 12 residues. Germline CDR1 and CDR2: SNHLY and FYNNEI. The V end was cut by 11 bases, the J end by 4 bases, with 13 bases between.

This chain links TRBV11-2 with TRBJ2-1; 9 bases are a match to TRBD2. Germline V CDR1 and CDR2: SGHAT, FQNNGV. CDR3 length: 15 amino acids. Unmatched junction bases numbered 11, after V lost 5 bases and J lost 9 bases. CDR3 DNA: TGTGCCAGCAGCCCACAGCGGGGGGCATATATTGAGCAGTTCTTC. It translates to CASSPQRGAYIEQFF. Together with reference TRBV11-2 and TRBJ2-1, the CDR3 gives the full variable domain: EAGVAQSPRYKIIEKRQSVAFWCNPISGHATLYWYQQILGQGPKLLIQFQNNGVVDDSQLPKDRFSAERLKGVDSTLKIQPAKLEDSAVYLCASSPQRGAYIEQFFGPGTRLTVL.

This sequence joins TRBV29-1 and TRBJ1-2; D is unresolved. The CDR3 loop spans 11 amino acids. Germline CDR1 reads SQVTM; CDR2 reads ANQGSEA. The V and J ends lost 4 bases and 6 bases respectively, with 9 bases between them. CDR3 nucleotide sequence: TGCAGCGTTGGGTCAACTAATGGCTACACCTTC. It is translated as CSVGSTNGYTF.

The gene calls are TRBV24-1 and TRBJ1-4; D perhaps matches TRBD1 (5 bases). The CDR3 runs 12 residues. Germline values: CDR1 KGHDR, CDR2 SFDVKD. Trimming took off 4 bases at V and 12 bases at J, with 11 bases between the two ends. CDR3 nucleotides: TGTGCCACCAGTGAAGGAGGAGGGGAACTGTTTTTT. Its translation: CATSEGGGELFF.

The chain has TRBV6-5 and TRBJ1-1; D uncertain. CDR1 and CDR2 (germline): MNHEY, SVGAGI. This CDR3 is 15 amino acids long. V was shortened by 6 bases and J by 6 bases, with 20 bases between the two germline ends. CDR3 residues: CASRTQALYGAEAFF. Here the CDR3 DNA reads TGTGCCAGCAGAACCCAGGCTCTATACGGCGCTGAAGCTTTCTTT.

This clone was detected only once. V gene TRBV19 combines with J gene TRBJ2-7, with a tentative D call TRBD2 (5 bases). The CDR3 runs to 14 residues. V was clipped by 1 base and J by 4 bases, with 11 bases between them. The germline V gene has CDR1 LNHDA and CDR2 SQIVND (reference sequence). For the CDR3, the DNA is TGTGCCAGTAGTATAGGAGGCGGCGGGTACGAGCAGTACTTC. It encodes CASSIGGGGYEQYF.

This chain joins TRBV28 and TRBJ2-4; TRBD1 matches at 7 bases. Germline V gives CDR1 MDHEN, CDR2 SYDVKM. The CDR3 extends over 13 amino acids. The V gene end was trimmed by 5 bases and the J gene end by 10 bases; junction bases not matched to a gene: 8. Written as DNA, the CDR3 is TGTGCCAGCAGTAGCGTGGACAGGCGGATTCAGTACTTC. This codes for CASSSVDRRIQYF.

The V gene is TRBV15, the J gene TRBJ2-1; TRBD2 is a possible D gene (5 bases). The CDR3 is 16 amino acids. V was shortened by 1 base and J by 0 bases, with 10 bases between the two germline ends. The germline gives CDR1 LNHNV, CDR2 YYDKDF (reference sequence). The CDR3 is CATSRGTHLSYNEQFF. CDR3 coding DNA: TGTGCCACCAGCAGAGGGACTCACCTCTCCTACAATGAGCAGTTCTTC.

This clone was observed a handful of times. The chain has TRBV5-6 and TRBJ1-2; perhaps TRBD1 as D (6 bases). Trimming removed 4 bases from V and 3 bases from J, with 19 bases in between. The CDR3 runs 16 residues. Germline CDR1 SGHDT, CDR2 YYEEEE. The CDR3 bases are TGTGCCAGCAGCCAAAACAGGGTTTCGGTCTACTATGGCTACACCTTC. This encodes CASSQNRVSVYYGYTF.

This clone was seen once. The chain carries TRBV4-1 and TRBJ2-3, with D perhaps TRBD2 (6 bases). The CDR3 has 16 residues. Per the germline V gene, CDR1 is MGHRA and CDR2 is YSYEKL. Trimming took off 1 base at V and 6 bases at J, with 17 bases between the two ends. CDR3 amino acids: CASSQAVLGGGDTQYF. CDR3 in DNA: TGCGCCAGCAGCCAAGCGGTCTTGGGGGGAGGCGATACGCAGTATTTT.

The chain joins TRBV28 to TRBJ1-2; 12 bases map to TRBD1. The CDR3 length is 15 residues. V was clipped by 11 bases and J by 7 bases; unmatched bases: 14. Germline loops: CDR1 MDHEN, CDR2 SYDVKM. The CDR3 spells CAGGAGTGGVRGYTF. The DNA of the CDR3 is TGTGCCGGCGGAGCGGGGACAGGGGGCGTTCGTGGCTACACCTTC.

This rearrangement joins TRBV7-3 to TRBJ1-1; D is perhaps TRBD1 (5 bases). With 2 bases removed from V and 8 bases from J, the gap between germline ends came to 12 bases. The CDR3 consists of 13 residues. Germline CDR1 reads SGHTA; CDR2 reads FQGTGA. Here the CDR3 reads CASSLGPGQEAFF. In DNA form, the CDR3 reads TGTGCCAGCAGCTTAGGGCCAGGGCAGGAAGCTTTCTTT.

The chain couples TRBV11-2 to TRBJ2-7, with a tentative D call TRBD2 (7 bases). CDR3 length: 15 amino acids. V lost 5 bases and J 3 bases, leaving 17 bases between the germline ends. Germline loops: CDR1 SGHAT, CDR2 FQNNGV. DNA of the CDR3: TGTGCCAGCAGCCCAACGCCGGGGGGCCACTACGAGCAGTACTTC. Its protein is CASSPTPGGHYEQYF.

J is TRBJ2-5 and V is TRBV28; no clear D gene. The CDR3 is 16 residues long. Germline V gives CDR1 MDHEN, CDR2 SYDVKM. With 5 bases removed from V and 7 bases from J, the gap between germline ends came to 23 bases. The CDR3 sequence is CASSHPDMARRGTQYF. The DNA for the CDR3 is TGTGCCAGCAGTCACCCGGATATGGCTCGACGAGGGACCCAGTACTTC.

The rearrangement uses TRBV7-2 and TRBJ1-6; TRBD1 might be the D (6 bases). The CDR3 is made up of 14 amino acids. V was cut by 5 bases and J by 10 bases, with 15 bases left in between. Germline V CDR1 and CDR2: SGHTA, FQGNSA. The CDR3, as DNA: TGTGCCAGCAGCCTGGGACACCCGTGGTCACCCCTCCACTTT. This gives the protein CASSLGHPWSPLHF.